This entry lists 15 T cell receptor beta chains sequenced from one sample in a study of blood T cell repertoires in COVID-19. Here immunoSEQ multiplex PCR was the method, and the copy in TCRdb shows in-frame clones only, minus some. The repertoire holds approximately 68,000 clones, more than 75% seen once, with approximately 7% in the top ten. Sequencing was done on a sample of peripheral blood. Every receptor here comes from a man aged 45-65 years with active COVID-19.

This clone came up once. CDR3 DNA: TGTGCCAGCAGCTTAGCTGGGCAGGAAAGGGAAAAACTGTTTTTT. Encoded protein: CASSLAGQEREKLFF. The rearrangement uses TRBV7-9 and TRBJ1-4; no firm D call. V was pared by 0 bases and J by 8 bases, with 13 bases between. Germline V gene sequence: CDR1 SEHNR, CDR2 FQNEAQ (reference sequence). The CDR3 extends over 15 amino acids.

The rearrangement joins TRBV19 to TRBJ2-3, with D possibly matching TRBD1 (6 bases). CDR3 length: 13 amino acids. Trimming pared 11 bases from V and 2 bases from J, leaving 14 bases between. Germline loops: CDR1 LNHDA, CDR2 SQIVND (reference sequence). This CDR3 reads CASQGHNTDTQYF. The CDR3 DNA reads TGTGCCTCCCAGGGGCACAACACAGATACGCAGTATTTT.

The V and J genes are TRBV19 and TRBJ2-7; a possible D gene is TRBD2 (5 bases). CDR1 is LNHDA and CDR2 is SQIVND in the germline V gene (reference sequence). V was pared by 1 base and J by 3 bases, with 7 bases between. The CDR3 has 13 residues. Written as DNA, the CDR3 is TGTGCCAGTAGTATAGGGACTGGCTACGAGCAGTACTTC. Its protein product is CASSIGTGYEQYF.

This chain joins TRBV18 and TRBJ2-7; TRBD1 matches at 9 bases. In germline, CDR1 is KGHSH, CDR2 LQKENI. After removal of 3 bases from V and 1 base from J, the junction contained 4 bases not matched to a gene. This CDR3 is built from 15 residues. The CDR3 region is CASSPGTGTSYEQYF. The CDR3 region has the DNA TGTGCCAGCTCACCCGGGACAGGGACTTCCTACGAGCAGTACTTC.

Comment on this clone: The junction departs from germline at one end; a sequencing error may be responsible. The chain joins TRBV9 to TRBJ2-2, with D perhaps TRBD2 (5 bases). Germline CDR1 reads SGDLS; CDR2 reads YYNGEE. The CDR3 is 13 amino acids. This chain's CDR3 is CASSVAVTGELLF. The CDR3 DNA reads TGTGCCAGCAGCGTAGCGGTTACCGGGGAGCTGCTTTTT.

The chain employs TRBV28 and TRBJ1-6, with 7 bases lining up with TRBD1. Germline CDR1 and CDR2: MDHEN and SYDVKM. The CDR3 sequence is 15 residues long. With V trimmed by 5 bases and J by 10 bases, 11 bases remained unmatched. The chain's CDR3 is CASSPQTGSRSPLHF. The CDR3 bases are TGTGCCAGCAGTCCCCAGACAGGGAGTAGGTCACCCCTCCACTTT.

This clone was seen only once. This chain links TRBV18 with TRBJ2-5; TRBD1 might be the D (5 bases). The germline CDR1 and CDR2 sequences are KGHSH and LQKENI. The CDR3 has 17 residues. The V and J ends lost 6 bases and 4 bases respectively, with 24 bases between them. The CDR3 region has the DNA TGTGCCAGCTCTCGATATACAGGTGTTAGGAGAGGAGAGACCCAGTACTTC. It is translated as CASSRYTGVRRGETQYF.

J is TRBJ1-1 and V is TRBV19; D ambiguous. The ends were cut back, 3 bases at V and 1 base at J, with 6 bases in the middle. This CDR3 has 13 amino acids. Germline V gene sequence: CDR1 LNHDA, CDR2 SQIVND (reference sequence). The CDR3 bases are TGTGCCAGTAGTATCAACAGGAACACTGAAGCTTTCTTT. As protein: CASSINRNTEAFF.

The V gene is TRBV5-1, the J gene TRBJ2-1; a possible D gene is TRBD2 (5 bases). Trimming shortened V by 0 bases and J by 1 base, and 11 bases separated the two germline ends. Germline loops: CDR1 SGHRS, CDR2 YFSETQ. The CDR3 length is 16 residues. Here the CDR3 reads CASSLASSLSYNEQFF. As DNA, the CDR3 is TGCGCCAGCAGCTTGGCCTCTAGCCTGTCCTACAATGAGCAGTTCTTC.

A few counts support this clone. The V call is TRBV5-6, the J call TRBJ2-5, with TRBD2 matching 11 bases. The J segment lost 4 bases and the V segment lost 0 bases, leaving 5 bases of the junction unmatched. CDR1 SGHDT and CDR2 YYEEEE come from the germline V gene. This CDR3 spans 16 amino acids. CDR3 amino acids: CASSLVSGRARETQYF. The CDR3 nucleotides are TGTGCCAGCAGCTTGGTTAGCGGGAGGGCCAGAGAGACCCAGTACTTC.

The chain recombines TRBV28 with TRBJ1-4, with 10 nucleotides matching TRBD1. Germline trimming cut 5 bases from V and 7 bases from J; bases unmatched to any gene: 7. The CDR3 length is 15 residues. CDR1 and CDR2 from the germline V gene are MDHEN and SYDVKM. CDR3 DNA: TGTGCCAGCAGTACCGGGACAGGGGATATTGAAAAACTGTTTTTT. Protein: CASSTGTGDIEKLFF. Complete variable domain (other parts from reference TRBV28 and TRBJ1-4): DVKVTQSSRYLVKRTGEKVFLECVQDMDHENMFWYRQDPGLGLRLIYFSYDVKMKEKGDIPEGYSVSREKKERFSLILESASTNQTSMYLCASSTGTGDIEKLFFGSGTQLSVL.

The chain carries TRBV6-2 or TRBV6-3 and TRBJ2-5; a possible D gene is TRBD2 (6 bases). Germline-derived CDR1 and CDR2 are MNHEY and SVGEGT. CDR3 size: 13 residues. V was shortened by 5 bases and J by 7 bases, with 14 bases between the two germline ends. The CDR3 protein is CASSPGTLGTQYF. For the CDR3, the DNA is TGTGCCAGCAGTCCCGGGACTTTGGGGACCCAGTACTTC.

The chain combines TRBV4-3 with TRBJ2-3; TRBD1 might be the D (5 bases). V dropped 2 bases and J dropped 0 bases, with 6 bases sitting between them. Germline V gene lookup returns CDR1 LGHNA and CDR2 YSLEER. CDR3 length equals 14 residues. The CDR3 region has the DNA TGCGCCAGCAGCCAACAGGGAAGCACAGATACGCAGTATTTT. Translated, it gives CASSQQGSTDTQYF.

This CDR3 is CASSPRASAGELFF. The CDR3, as DNA: TGTGCCAGCAGCCCCCGCGCATCTGCCGGGGAGCTGTTTTTT. The gene calls are TRBV7-2 and TRBJ2-2; D not certain. V was pared by 5 bases and J by 6 bases, with 13 bases between. The germline V gene encodes CDR1 SGHTA and CDR2 FQGNSA. The CDR3 extends over 14 amino acids.

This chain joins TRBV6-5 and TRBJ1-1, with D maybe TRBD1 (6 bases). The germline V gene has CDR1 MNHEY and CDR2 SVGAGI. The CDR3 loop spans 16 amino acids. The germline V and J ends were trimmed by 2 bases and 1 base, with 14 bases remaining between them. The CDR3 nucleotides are TGTGCCAGCAGTTACGGGGAGGGGGGAAGGAACACTGAAGCTTTCTTT. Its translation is CASSYGEGGRNTEAFF.